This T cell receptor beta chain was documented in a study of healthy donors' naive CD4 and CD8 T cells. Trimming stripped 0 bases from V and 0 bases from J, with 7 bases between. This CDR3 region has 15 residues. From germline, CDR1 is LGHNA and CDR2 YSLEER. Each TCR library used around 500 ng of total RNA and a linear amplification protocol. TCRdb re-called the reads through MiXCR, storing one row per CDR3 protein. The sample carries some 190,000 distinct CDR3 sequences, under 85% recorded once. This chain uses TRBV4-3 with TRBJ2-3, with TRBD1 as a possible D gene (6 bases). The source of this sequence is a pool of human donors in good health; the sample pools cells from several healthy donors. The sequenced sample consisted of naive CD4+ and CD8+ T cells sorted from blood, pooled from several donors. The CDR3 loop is CASSQEGASTDTQYF. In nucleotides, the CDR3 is TGCGCCAGCAGCCAAGAGGGGGCCAGCACAGATACGCAGTATTTT.